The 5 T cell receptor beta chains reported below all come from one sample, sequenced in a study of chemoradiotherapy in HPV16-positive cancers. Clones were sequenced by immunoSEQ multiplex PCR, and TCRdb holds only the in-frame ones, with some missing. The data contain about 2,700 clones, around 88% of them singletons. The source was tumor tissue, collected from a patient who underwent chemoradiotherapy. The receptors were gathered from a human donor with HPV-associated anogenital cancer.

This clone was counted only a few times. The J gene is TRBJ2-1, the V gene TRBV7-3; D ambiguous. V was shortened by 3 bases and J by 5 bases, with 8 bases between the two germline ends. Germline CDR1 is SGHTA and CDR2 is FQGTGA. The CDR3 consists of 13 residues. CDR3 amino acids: CASSLQLDNEQFF. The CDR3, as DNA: TGTGCCAGCAGCTTGCAGCTAGACAATGAGCAGTTCTTC.

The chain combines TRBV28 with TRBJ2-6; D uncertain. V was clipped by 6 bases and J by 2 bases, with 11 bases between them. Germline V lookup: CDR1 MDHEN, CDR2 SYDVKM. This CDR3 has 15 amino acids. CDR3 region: CASSRDMAGANVLTF. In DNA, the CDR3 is TGTGCCAGCAGCCGCGACATGGCTGGGGCCAACGTCCTGACTTTC.

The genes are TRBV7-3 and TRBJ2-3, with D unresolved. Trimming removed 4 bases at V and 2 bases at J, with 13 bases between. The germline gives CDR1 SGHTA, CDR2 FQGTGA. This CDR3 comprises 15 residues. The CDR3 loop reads CASSSGLTITDTQYF. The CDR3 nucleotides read TGTGCCAGCAGCTCCGGTCTCACGATCACAGATACGCAGTATTTT.

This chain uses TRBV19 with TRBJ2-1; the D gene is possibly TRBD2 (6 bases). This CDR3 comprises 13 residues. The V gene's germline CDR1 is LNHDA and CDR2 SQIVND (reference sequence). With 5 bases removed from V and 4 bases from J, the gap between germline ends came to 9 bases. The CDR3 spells CASSEEGYNEQFF. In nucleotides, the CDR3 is TGTGCCAGTAGTGAGGAGGGGTACAATGAGCAGTTCTTC.

The CDR3 bases are TGTGCCAGCAGTTCTAGCGCGAGCTCCTACAATGAGCAGTTCTTC. Its translation: CASSSSASSYNEQFF. The chain uses TRBV27 and TRBJ2-1; D is perhaps TRBD2 (6 bases). V was trimmed by 4 bases and J by 0 bases, leaving 10 bases between them. The CDR3 length is 15 residues. Germline loops: CDR1 MNHEY, CDR2 SMNVEV (reference sequence).